The rows below give T cell receptor beta chains drawn from one sample of a study of Ad26.COV2.S vaccination and SARS-CoV-2 variants. Method: immunoSEQ multiplex PCR; TCRdb's copy keeps in-frame clones and lacks some. The repertoire consists of more than 300,000 clones, with approximately 90% occurring once and the leading ten covering approximately 5%. Material: peripheral blood, obtained in a trial of Ad26.COV2.S vaccine versus placebo. Source of these receptors: a person between 18 and 60 years old who received the Ad26.COV2.S COVID-19 vaccine or a placebo. Each CDR3 is given with its conserved first and last residue. A D gene is named only where the DNA matches it firmly. Clone size is not always given. Where it is, it says once, few, many or a class for expanded clones.

len | abundance | j_gene | d_gene | v_gene | CDR3nt | CDR3aa
14 | - | TRBJ1-2 | - | TRBV3-1/TRBV3-2 | TGTGCCAGCAGCCCCGCGGGGGCTAACTATGGCTACACCTTC | CASSPAGANYGYTF
14 | - | TRBJ1-1 | - | TRBV27 | TGTGCCAGCAGTTTATACACAGGGAGGGGTGAAGCTTTCTTT | CASSLYTGRGEAFF
13 | - | TRBJ1-6 | - | TRBV6-5 | TGTGCCAGCAGTTACTCGAGGGGGATACCCCTCCACTTT | CASSYSRGIPLHF
13 | - | TRBJ2-7 | - | TRBV10-3 | TGTGCCATCAGTGAAGCCAGTTACTACGAGCAGTACTTC | CAISEASYYEQYF
17 | - | TRBJ2-7 | TRBD2 | TRBV15 | TGTGCCACCAGCAAAAGCCGGACTAGCGGGAGTGTCTACGAGCAGTACTTC | CATSKSRTSGSVYEQYF
13 | once | TRBJ1-5 | - | TRBV6-2/TRBV6-3 | TGTGCCAGCAGTCAAACAGGGAATCAGCCCCAGCATTTT | CASSQTGNQPQHF
15 | - | TRBJ2-5 | - | TRBV5-1 | TGCGCCAGCAGCTTGGGAGGGACGGGCCAAGAGACCCAGTACTTC | CASSLGGTGQETQYF
13 | few | TRBJ2-2 | TRBD2 | TRBV5-1 | TGCGCCAGCTCCCAGGGACTAGCCGGGGAGCTGTTTTTT | CASSQGLAGELFF
15 | - | TRBJ1-2 | TRBD1 | TRBV4-3 | TGCGCCAGCAGCCAAGTGGGACAGGGGGCGAGAGACTACACCTTC | CASSQVGQGARDYTF
18 | - | TRBJ2-1 | TRBD2 | TRBV28 | TGTGCCAGCAGTCCCCTCACGTGGACTAGCGGGACCTACAATGAGCAGTTCTTC | CASSPLTWTSGTYNEQFF
14 | once | TRBJ1-5 | - | TRBV7-2 | TGTGCCAGCAGCTTAGGGGGTTTCAATCAGCCCCAGCATTTT | CASSLGGFNQPQHF
15 | - | TRBJ1-1 | - | TRBV6-5 | TGTGCCAGCAACACCTACAGGATCCCGAACACTGAAGCTTTCTTT | CASNTYRIPNTEAFF
15 | - | TRBJ2-2 | - | TRBV5-8 | TGTGCCAGCAGCTCCCGGGACACCTACACCGGGGAGCTGTTTTTT | CASSSRDTYTGELFF
16 | - | TRBJ2-1 | - | TRBV7-3 | TGTGCCAGCAGCCTAACAAAGGGGTCCGCCGTCAATGAGCAGTTCTTC | CASSLTKGSAVNEQFF
16 | - | TRBJ2-7 | TRBD1 | TRBV4-3 | TGCGCCAGCAGCCAAGATCTAGAACAGGGGAGTTACGAGCAGTACTTC | CASSQDLEQGSYEQYF
16 | - | TRBJ2-2 | - | TRBV12-5 | TGTGCTAGTGGTTTGGTACTGGGCGGGAACACCGGGGAGCTGTTTTTT | CASGLVLGGNTGELFF
14 | - | TRBJ2-3 | - | TRBV5-1 | TGCGCCAGCGCCAAAGGGTCAAGCACAGATACGCAGTATTTT | CASAKGSSTDTQYF
15 | - | TRBJ2-7 | - | TRBV15 | TGTGCCACCAGCAGAGTGGCGGGGAGCTCCTACGAGCAGTACTTC | CATSRVAGSSYEQYF
17 | - | TRBJ2-3 | TRBD1 | TRBV4-2 | TGTGCCAGCAGCCAAGAGGGACAGGGGGCCCCCACAGATACGCAGTATTTT | CASSQEGQGAPTDTQYF
15 | few | TRBJ2-1 | TRBD2 | TRBV6-5 | TGTGCCAGCAGTTATAGCGGGGCGAACTACAATGAGCAGTTCTTC | CASSYSGANYNEQFF
15 | once | TRBJ2-2 | TRBD2 | TRBV5-1 | TGCGCCAGCAGCTACACTAGCGGGAGGGCCGGGGAGCTGTTTTTT | CASSYTSGRAGELFF
14 | few | TRBJ2-1 | - | TRBV19 | TGTGCCAGTAGGCCGCGGGGTCGGTACAATGAGCAGTTCTTC | CASRPRGRYNEQFF
16 | - | TRBJ1-2 | - | TRBV7-9 | TGTGCCAGCAACCCATCTGTAGGATTAGCTAACTATGGCTACACCTTC | CASNPSVGLANYGYTF
14 | - | TRBJ2-7 | - | TRBV30 | TGTGCCTGGAGTGGGGACACCCACTCCTACGAGCAGTACTTC | CAWSGDTHSYEQYF
16 | - | TRBJ2-2 | TRBD1 | TRBV7-9 | TGTGCCAGCAGTCAACTACACAGGGGGCCGGCCGGGGAGCTGTTTTTT | CASSQLHRGPAGELFF
15 | once | TRBJ2-2 | TRBD2 | TRBV7-2 | TGTGCCAGCAGCTTAAGCGGGGGAGCCCCCGGGGAGCTGTTTTTT | CASSLSGGAPGELFF
15 | - | TRBJ1-2 | - | TRBV7-6 | TGTGCCAGCAGCTCGCACAGGGAGGAGGATGGTGGCTACACCTTC | CASSSHREEDGGYTF
17 | once | TRBJ1-2 | TRBD1 | TRBV5-5 | TGTGCCAGCAGCCCCCACACCGGGACAGGGGGTCTCTATGGCTACACCTTC | CASSPHTGTGGLYGYTF
17 | - | TRBJ2-1 | TRBD1 | TRBV15 | TGTGCCACCAGCAGATCTAAGACAGGGCGGTCCTACAATGAGCAGTTCTTC | CATSRSKTGRSYNEQFF
15 | few | TRBJ2-3 | - | TRBV2 | TGTGCCAGCAGTGAAGCGCTTTTAAGTGCAGATACGCAGTATTTT | CASSEALLSADTQYF
14 | few | TRBJ2-7 | - | TRBV5-1 | TGCGCCAGCAGCTTGGTGGGCCCGACGGGCGAGCAGTACTTC | CASSLVGPTGEQYF
14 | once | TRBJ2-5 | - | TRBV11-2 | TGTGCCAGCAGCTTACGTGTCCGGGGGGAGACCCAGTACTTC | CASSLRVRGETQYF
14 | - | TRBJ2-1 | TRBD1 | TRBV6-5 | TGTGCCAGCCGGAAGGACAGGAGGTACAATGAGCAGTTCTTC | CASRKDRRYNEQFF
13 | - | TRBJ1-1 | - | TRBV29-1 | TGCAGCGCTGACCCTCACTCGGGAACTGAAGCTTTCTTT | CSADPHSGTEAFF
16 | few | TRBJ2-6 | - | TRBV5-8 | TGTGCCAGCAGCTTTGGTTCGTACTCTGGGGCCAACGTCCTGACTTTC | CASSFGSYSGANVLTF
15 | - | TRBJ2-1 | - | TRBV3-1/TRBV3-2 | TGTGCCAGCAGCCAAGCAGGTTCCCAGTACAATGAGCAGTTCTTC | CASSQAGSQYNEQFF
18 | few | TRBJ2-3 | TRBD1 | TRBV27 | TGTGCCAGCAGTTTATTCCCCGGACAGGGGCCCCTCACAGATACGCAGTATTTT | CASSLFPGQGPLTDTQYF
17 | once | TRBJ2-1 | TRBD2 | TRBV18 | TGTGCCAGCTCATTGTCTAGCGGGACGAGCTCCTACAATGAGCAGTTCTTC | CASSLSSGTSSYNEQFF
13 | - | TRBJ2-1 | TRBD2 | TRBV5-1 | TGCGCCAGCAGCTTGAGCGGGGGCAATGAGCAGTTCTTC | CASSLSGGNEQFF
14 | - | TRBJ2-7 | - | TRBV2 | TGTGCCAGCAGTGAAGGGGGGAACTCCTACGAGCAGTACTTC | CASSEGGNSYEQYF
13 | once | TRBJ1-2 | TRBD1 | TRBV9 | TGTGCCAGCAGCGCCGGACAGGGTGGTGCCGGCACCTTC | CASSAGQGGAGTF
15 | - | TRBJ2-3 | TRBD1 | TRBV7-8 | TGTGCCAGCAGCTTACTAGGACAGGTTGTAGATACGCAGTATTTT | CASSLLGQVVDTQYF
17 | - | TRBJ1-2 | - | TRBV7-8 | TGTGCCAGCGGCTCAGTGCGACGGGGGACCCGAAACTATGGCTACACCTTC | CASGSVRRGTRNYGYTF
12 | - | TRBJ1-1 | - | TRBV6-6 | TGTGCCGCTGGGCTCGAGGAGACTGAAGCTTTCTTT | CAAGLEETEAFF
15 | - | TRBJ2-1 | - | TRBV28 | TGTGCCAGCAGAATCGACTCTGGCTCCTACAATGAGCAGTTCTTC | CASRIDSGSYNEQFF
14 | - | TRBJ1-1 | - | TRBV6-5 | TGTGCCAGCAGTTACGGGTCGGTGAACACTGAAGCTTTCTTT | CASSYGSVNTEAFF
17 | - | TRBJ2-3 | TRBD2 | TRBV27 | TGTGCCAGCAGTTTATATCCCTTACTAGCGGACACAGATACGCAGTATTTT | CASSLYPLLADTDTQYF
17 | - | TRBJ2-1 | TRBD2 | TRBV19 | TGTGCCAGTAGTATAGATCAAGCTAGCGGGGGCCACAATGAGCAGTTCTTC | CASSIDQASGGHNEQFF
15 | - | TRBJ1-6 | TRBD1 | TRBV5-4 | TGTGCCAGCAGCTCCCCCGCAGGGGGCAGTTCACCCCTCCACTTT | CASSSPAGGSSPLHF
16 | - | TRBJ1-5 | - | TRBV2 | TGTGCCAGCACGCCGGTCCCCTTAAATAGCAATCAGCCCCAGCATTTT | CASTPVPLNSNQPQHF
14 | - | TRBJ1-2 | - | TRBV6-1 | TGTGCCAGCAGTGATCAGGGGATCGACTATGGCTACACCTTC | CASSDQGIDYGYTF
16 | - | TRBJ2-5 | - | TRBV3-1/TRBV3-2 | TGTGCCAGCAGCCCCCGGGGCGGGGGCCCCCAAGAGACCCAGTACTTC | CASSPRGGGPQETQYF
15 | - | TRBJ2-1 | - | TRBV4-1 | TGCGCCAGCAGCCAAGAGCGACAGGCCGACAATGAGCAGTTCTTC | CASSQERQADNEQFF
15 | - | TRBJ1-4 | - | TRBV6-1 | TGTGCCAGCAGTGAATCGTGGGGGCAGGGAGAAAAACTGTTTTTT | CASSESWGQGEKLFF
15 | few | TRBJ1-2 | - | TRBV19 | TGTGCCAGTAGTATATCCCTGGCAGCCTACTATGGCTACACCTTC | CASSISLAAYYGYTF